This T cell receptor beta chain was captured in a study of somatic mutations in cytotoxic T cells in rheumatoid arthritis. With median age around 56 years (range about 20-70) and approximately 50% female, healthy controls came from blood donor buffy coats. The CDR3 contains 13 residues. V gave up 5 bases and J gave up 5 bases; unmatched junction bases: 3. Germline V gives CDR1 LNHDA, CDR2 SQIVND (reference sequence). The table came from immunoSEQ multiplex PCR; TCRdb's copy has only in-frame clones and leaves some out. The table lists under 15,000 clones, 74% of them singletons. The study's findings and limits: A significant difference in CD8+ T-cell clonality was not found between rheumatoid arthritis patients and age-matched healthy controls.

Concerning this clone itself: The target antigen is unknown.

The chain carries TRBV19 and TRBJ2-1, with 7 bases matching TRBD2. The material sequenced was CD8+ T cells sorted from blood. The receptor's source is a man aged 65 to 85 in good health. CDR3 sequence: CASSGLENNEQFF. CDR3 nucleotides: TGTGCCAGTAGTGGACTAGAGAACAATGAGCAGTTCTTC.